What follows is one TCR beta chain and its context. Its antigen remains unidentified. No base quality values were provided; no much bigger clone lies one nucleotide off. The cohort comprised around 690 healthy bone marrow donors. At the time of sampling, all cohort members were nominally healthy, though unrecorded immune exposures were likely present. The donor tested CMV seropositive, placing the donor among the 290 or so seropositive members of the cohort. A peripheral blood sample was provided by each donor, and peripheral blood mononuclear cells were used for TCR beta sequencing. Genomic DNA was extracted from the blood cell samples with the Qiagen DNeasy Blood Extraction Kit. These data belong to a study of cytomegalovirus exposure and HLA in healthy donors (dated by TCRdb to about 2017). About the investigation overall: An earlier analysis of some 500 of the donors reported 250 to 300 Gb of sequence data and around 110 million unique TCR beta sequences from about 180 million T cells. Approximately 310 gigabases of sequencing data and 70 million to 85 million unique TCR sequences were included in an early release covering around 650 HLA-typed donors. Of the 300 to 400 genotyped donors, around 81% fell in the genetic ancestry cluster associated with self-reported Caucasian donors. The study was designed to test whether signatures of past pathogen exposure could be identified by cataloging public T cell receptors. The study used immunosequencing to profile the T cell repertoires of approximately 630 subjects and linked those repertoires to cytomegalovirus serostatus. A separate validation cohort of approximately 130 different subjects was used in addition to the approximately 610-subject first cohort. To predict cytomegalovirus infection status, the study brought together high-throughput TCR immunosequencing, statistical association of individual TCRs with disease status, and machine learning. A later analysis re-analyzed previously published TCR beta repertoires from 600 to 850 donors and added high-resolution HLA genotyping to study TCR occurrence patterns. In the later analysis, no new phenotypic data were used to find candidate immune exposures; instead, reliance was placed on TCR beta sequences and their occurrence across donors. To decide whether each TCR beta V gene segment behaved as functional or pseudogenic, an earlier analysis of some 600 of the donors relied on high-throughput TCR beta sequencing. Donor age, sex, ethnicity and CMV serostatus were collected together with the repertoire data. A later genetic analysis used genome-wide SNP genotypes for about three fifths of the roughly 700 donors, treating that subset as a discovery cohort. Every repertoire in the discovery cohort had been generated on one and the same sequencing platform. HLA typing covered class I and class II loci at four-digit resolution. The number of donors typed differed by locus, with roughly 629-640 for A, B, C, DRB1 and DQB1, about 500 for DQA1, under 610 for DPA1, and 450 to 480 for DPB1. Roughly five DR-DQ haplotypes were handled as single units for association and clustering because linkage in the cohort was strong. On average, around 240,000 unique TCR beta nucleotide sequences were sequenced per donor among 398 genotyped donors of the cohort, with roughly 18% of those sequences being non-productive.

The method was the immunoSEQ multiplex PCR assay. A mixture of 60 forward primers for TCR Vbeta segments and 13 reverse primers for TCR Jbeta segments was used in the multiplex PCR. The CDR3 region of rearranged TCR beta genes was amplified from genomic DNA by a multiplex PCR assay. On the Illumina HiSeq System, the amplified TCR beta libraries were sequenced as 87-base-pair reads. The authors' analysis ran thus. A later analysis counted some 80 million unique TCR beta chains across the 550 to 700 repertoires, and some 11 million of these chains were shared by at least two donors. Raw reads were error-corrected and collapsed into unique sequences with a nearest-neighbor algorithm that merged closely related sequences to remove PCR and sequencing errors. Alignment of CDR3 sequences to IMGT reference sequences was used to assign V, D and J gene segments. For a sequence to be retained, a match of at least six nucleotides to both a V gene segment and a J gene segment was required. Rearrangements were classified as productive when the CDR3 lacked stop codons and remained in frame with V and J, and all other rearrangements were classified as non-productive. Following IMGT convention, CDR3 was defined as the stretch from the second conserved V-encoded cysteine to the conserved J-encoded phenylalanine. Sequences without an unambiguous match to a single V gene segment were excluded from the earlier analysis of over 500 of the donors. In an earlier analysis of some 590 of the donors, V segments were called functional above 56.7% productive rearrangements and were called segregating when the between-donor standard deviation exceeded 5%. A statistical classification framework was developed to diagnose cytomegalovirus status using the catalog of TCR beta chain sequences. In a later analysis, TCR nucleotide sequences were compared against IMGT/GENE-DB human TR gene sequences so that V and J genes could be assigned. Using the TCRdist pipeline, a later analysis assigned CDR3 sequences along with most-parsimonious VDJ recombination scenarios. In a later analysis, each TCR beta chain was defined by its CDR3 amino acid sequence together with its V-gene family, and reads lacking a unique V-gene family were excluded. To address suspected cross-contamination and a sequencing artifact, a later analysis removed approximately 590 highly shared, low-generation-probability nucleotide sequences. In a later analysis, a clonal expansion index for each public chain was calculated from normalized within-repertoire ranks of inferred template counts. Generation probabilities in a later analysis came from a VDJ recombination model fitted to out-of-frame rearrangements, and those results were checked against IGoR. Hypergeometric tests were used in a later analysis to score TCR-TCR, TCR-HLA and TCR-CMV co-occurrence, with a repertoire-size bias correction applied to the TCR pairs. To estimate false discovery rates, a later analysis permuted the HLA or CMV assignments 20 times. A later analysis grouped co-occurring TCRs with DBSCAN, adding TCRdist sequence similarity when clustering within HLA-allele-positive subsets. For co-occurrence clustering, repertoires with fewer than 30,000 or more than 120,000 public chains were excluded, along with several repertoires with anomalous nucleotide sharing. What TCRdb holds here is the immuneACCESS table cut down to in-frame rearrangements. Part of the clones is not present; checked against another copy, under half of the missing clones reflect an unresolved V gene, and the others are unexplained. V and J calls and clone size come straight from that table; D and trimming were deduced from the DNA. The sample includes tens of thousands of clones, with approximately 80% observed a single time. Of the sample, 3% to 4% falls within the top ten clones.

The germline V gene specifies SGHAT as CDR1 and FQNNGV as CDR2. V is cut by 7 bases and J by 5 bases, and the space between the germline ends is 9 bases. From cysteine to phenylalanine, the CDR3 is 11 amino acids long. CDR3 DNA only is kept here, 33 bases in frame from base 1. Overall study results and their limits: Roughly uniform sequencing depth across donors was assumed in presence/absence analyses, although this assumption may not hold. In vitro tests confirmed that a few of the cytomegalovirus-associated TCR beta chains recognize cytomegalovirus antigens. A group of highly shared sequence variants was considered likely to be a technical artifact of the sequencing pipeline. A further reported finding was that TCR beta sequences accurately predicted the HLA-A and HLA-B alleles for most subjects in the first cohort. In this cohort, only TCR beta chains were sequenced, and detectable features were limited by the absence of alpha or paired-chain data. The 87-base-pair reads could not distinguish some IMGT-functional V segments, including TRBV6-2 and TRBV6-3, so those segments were excluded. CMV serostatus was the only immune exposure information available for the cohort. The earlier analysis of some 540 of the donors excluded roughly 17 rarely observed V segments, including chromosome 9 orphons, because counts were too low. A later genetic analysis associated a missense DCLRE1C variant with V-gene and J-gene trimming of TCR beta chains, and an independent cohort replicated the association. Most CMV-associated TCR beta chains appeared to be HLA-restricted in a later analysis, and the HLA associations seemed to be driven largely by CMV exposure. While some public TCRs were present in many individuals, most TCR sequences turned up only very rarely across donors. When HLA alleles, especially DR and DQ, strongly co-occurred, TCR associations were difficult to assign to individual alleles. A later analysis associated about 18,000 TCR beta sequences with specific HLA alleles at a false discovery rate of 0.05. An earlier analysis of 450 to 750 of the donors showed that most TCR beta V segments appeared in productive rearrangements either about 90% or about 30% of the time, which broadly matched IMGT annotations. Several of the top co-occurrence clusters appeared to be linked to parvovirus B19, influenza, CMV and Epstein-Barr virus, according to a later analysis. Compared with equally common non-associated chains, HLA-associated TCR beta chains in a later analysis were more clonally expanded and had lower generation probabilities. Correlated functional status among segregating V segments might be attributable to linkage disequilibrium, but an unknown experimental factor could not be ruled out. A later analysis found that TCR association rates varied across HLA loci, with DRB1 alleles showing the most associated TCRs and HLA-C alleles the fewest. The study listed 150 to 200 TCR beta chains as associated with cytomegalovirus. HLA typing was unavailable for some donors at each locus, so association tests used only the typed subset. Cytomegalovirus status was reported to be diagnosed by the classifier with high specificity and sensitivity in both the original and validation cohorts. According to a later genetic analysis, donors in an Asian-associated ancestry cluster had fewer N-insertions in productive TCRs than the approximately 630-donor mean. The authors suggested that the approach could potentially be extended to other disease states and immunological phenotypes.

The receptor was derived from a woman in her forties in good health and CMV-seropositive. The receptor chain draws on TRBV11-2 and TRBJ2-7; 6 matching bases give a weak D call of TRBD1. Sample: PBMCs. The nucleotides read TGTGCCAGCACCAGGGGTAACGAGCAGTACTTC. This translates into CASTRGNEQYF.